This T cell receptor beta chain appears in the sequencing data of a study of blood T cell repertoires in COVID-19. Sequencing used immunoSEQ multiplex PCR; TCRdb keeps in-frame clones, though not all of them. Of about 380,000 clones in the sample, less than 85% were seen once. Germline V lookup: CDR1 SGHRS, CDR2 YFSETQ. With 5 bases removed from V and 0 bases from J, the gap between germline ends came to 12 bases. The length of the CDR3 is 15 residues. Material: peripheral blood. This clonotype was obtained from a woman aged 18-29 years with acute or convalescent COVID-19. The gene calls are TRBV5-1 and TRBJ1-3; D gene uncertain. The CDR3 protein is CASRPSGLSGNTIYF. DNA of the CDR3: TGCGCCAGCAGGCCCTCAGGCCTCTCTGGAAACACCATATATTTT.